Listed below are T cell receptor beta chains from one sample, sequenced in a study of blood T cell repertoires in COVID-19. TCRdb's table, derived via immunoSEQ multiplex PCR, lists solely in-frame clones and lacks some. The profile shows 97,000 or so clones, about nine tenths of them singletons. What was sequenced was peripheral blood. These TCRs come from a woman aged 45-65 years with COVID-19, enrolled during active disease. Both conserved end residues are part of each CDR3. The D gene is left open where the match is weak. Size is omitted from some rows. Given values are once, few, many or a class for expanded clones.

J gene,D gene,clone size,V gene,CDR3 protein,CDR3 DNA
TRBJ1-1,NA,few,TRBV6-2/TRBV6-3,CASSYSIRGGTEAFF,TGTGCCAGCAGTTACTCGATCCGGGGTGGTACTGAAGCTTTCTTT
TRBJ2-7,TRBD1,NA,TRBV5-4,CASSSPGQGYEQYF,TGTGCCAGCAGCTCCCCGGGACAGGGCTACGAGCAGTACTTC
TRBJ1-2,TRBD1,NA,TRBV7-2,CASSAQQGSYGYTF,TGTGCCAGCAGCGCGCAACAGGGGTCCTATGGCTACACCTTC
TRBJ2-1,NA,NA,TRBV6-5,CASSSSDSYNEQFF,TGTGCCAGCAGTTCTTCAGACAGCTACAATGAGCAGTTCTTC
TRBJ2-7,TRBD1,NA,TRBV11-2,CASSLAQGASYEQYF,TGTGCCAGCAGCTTAGCCCAGGGGGCCTCCTACGAGCAGTACTTC
TRBJ2-7,NA,NA,TRBV19,CASSAAGQLAAYEQYF,TGTGCCAGTAGTGCCGCAGGACAGTTAGCAGCCTACGAGCAGTACTTC
TRBJ1-5,NA,NA,TRBV10-3,CAITSGTSILYYSNQPQHF,TGTGCCATCACCTCCGGGACAAGCATTCTATACTATAGCAATCAGCCCCAGCATTTT
TRBJ1-1,TRBD1,NA,TRBV30,CAGGLETGGTEAFF,TGTGCCGGTGGGTTAGAGACAGGGGGCACTGAAGCTTTCTTT
TRBJ1-1,NA,NA,TRBV3-1/TRBV3-2,CASSQGLRAEAFF,TGTGCCAGCAGCCAGGGTCTGCGGGCTGAAGCTTTCTTT
TRBJ1-1,NA,NA,TRBV4-1,CASSPRGAGGNTEAFF,TGCGCCAGCAGCCCTCGCGGGGCGGGGGGGAACACTGAAGCTTTCTTT
TRBJ2-1,TRBD2,NA,TRBV7-3,CASSFGTSGGKYNEQFF,TGTGCCAGCAGCTTTGGGACTAGCGGGGGGAAATACAATGAGCAGTTCTTC
TRBJ1-2,NA,NA,TRBV28,CASSLWDLGRGYTF,TGTGCCAGCAGTTTGTGGGACTTAGGGAGGGGCTACACCTTC
TRBJ1-2,TRBD1,NA,TRBV19,CASSLSLQGAYGYTF,TGTGCCAGTAGTCTCTCTTTACAGGGGGCGTATGGCTACACCTTC
TRBJ2-3,NA,NA,TRBV5-1,CASSGLGGADTQYF,TGCGCCAGCAGTGGCTTGGGGGGTGCAGATACGCAGTATTTT
TRBJ1-6,TRBD1,NA,TRBV12-3/TRBV12-4,CASSSGQGSPLHF,TGTGCCAGCAGTTCGGGACAGGGATCACCCCTCCACTTT
TRBJ1-4,NA,NA,TRBV5-1,CASSFNTATNEKLFF,TGCGCCAGCAGCTTCAACACAGCAACTAATGAAAAACTGTTTTTT
TRBJ2-5,TRBD1,NA,TRBV7-3,CASSTGTGMWETQYF,TGTGCCAGCAGCACCGGGACAGGGATGTGGGAGACCCAGTACTTC
TRBJ1-6,NA,NA,TRBV9,CASSASGGSYSPLHF,TGTGCCAGCAGCGCCAGCGGAGGGAGTTATTCACCCCTCCACTTT
TRBJ2-7,TRBD2,NA,TRBV4-1,CASSQDMGLAGGSYEQYF,TGCGCCAGCAGCCAAGATATGGGACTAGCGGGGGGGAGCTACGAGCAGTACTTC
TRBJ1-5,NA,NA,TRBV27,CASGRIPQGPYQPQHF,TGTGCCAGCGGCCGAATACCACAGGGCCCCTATCAGCCCCAGCATTTT
TRBJ1-1,NA,few,TRBV18,CASSPPTGWGTEAFF,TGTGCCAGCTCACCACCGACAGGTTGGGGCACTGAAGCTTTCTTT
TRBJ1-5,TRBD1,NA,TRBV28,CASSSISGKRTGNSNQPQHF,TGTGCCAGCAGTTCAATTTCGGGGAAACGGACAGGTAATAGCAATCAGCCCCAGCATTTT
TRBJ2-7,NA,NA,TRBV9,CASSVEQDPTYEQYF,TGTGCCAGCAGCGTAGAACAGGACCCAACCTACGAGCAGTACTTC
TRBJ2-3,TRBD2,NA,TRBV5-1,CASSEAGDGTDTQYF,TGCGCCAGCAGCGAAGCGGGGGACGGCACAGATACGCAGTATTTT
TRBJ1-1,TRBD1,NA,TRBV19,CASSITGVFTEAFF,TGTGCCAGTAGTATCACAGGGGTCTTCACTGAAGCTTTCTTT
TRBJ2-1,NA,NA,TRBV6-4,CASSEGGVNEQFF,TGTGCCAGCAGTGAAGGCGGGGTCAATGAGCAGTTCTTC
TRBJ1-3,TRBD1,NA,TRBV6-5,CASRGTAGNTIYF,TGTGCCAGCAGGGGGACAGCTGGAAACACCATATATTTT
TRBJ2-5,NA,once,TRBV5-6,CASSSLQGETQYF,TGTGCCAGCAGCTCCCTGCAGGGAGAGACCCAGTACTTC
TRBJ2-7,NA,once,TRBV27,CASSLRDTSHEQYF,TGTGCCAGCAGTCTCCGGGACACCAGTCACGAGCAGTACTTC